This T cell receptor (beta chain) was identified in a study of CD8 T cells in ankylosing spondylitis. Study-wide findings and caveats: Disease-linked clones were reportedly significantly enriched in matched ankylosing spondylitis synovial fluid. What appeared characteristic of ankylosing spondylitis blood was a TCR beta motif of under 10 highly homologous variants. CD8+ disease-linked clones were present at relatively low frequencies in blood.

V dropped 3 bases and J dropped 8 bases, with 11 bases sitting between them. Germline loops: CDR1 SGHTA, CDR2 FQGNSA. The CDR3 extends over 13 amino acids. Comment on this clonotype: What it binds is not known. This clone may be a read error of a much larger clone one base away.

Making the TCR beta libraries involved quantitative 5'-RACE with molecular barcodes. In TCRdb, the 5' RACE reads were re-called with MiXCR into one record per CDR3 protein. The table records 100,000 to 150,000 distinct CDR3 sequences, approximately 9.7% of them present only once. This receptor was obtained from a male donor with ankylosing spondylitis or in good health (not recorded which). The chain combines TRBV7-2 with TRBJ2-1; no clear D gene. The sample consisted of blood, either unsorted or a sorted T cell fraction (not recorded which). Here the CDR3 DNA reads TGTGCCAGCAGCTTTAAATCTAGGGATGAGCAGTTCTTC. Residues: CASSFKSRDEQFF. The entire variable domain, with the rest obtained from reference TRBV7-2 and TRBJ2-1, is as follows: GAGVSQSPSNKVTEKGKDVELRCDPISGHTALYWYRQSLGQGLEFLIYFQGNSAPDKSGLPSDRFSAERTGGSVSTLTIQRTQQEDSAVYLCASSFKSRDEQFFGPGTRLTVL.